The sequence of this T cell receptor (beta chain) was determined in a study of cytomegalovirus exposure and HLA in healthy donors. Findings of the study overall: In a later analysis, first-cohort TCR clusters were found to tend to co-occur in the approximately 120 validation repertoires. Cytomegalovirus-associated status was assigned to 150 to 200 TCR beta chains. TCR sequences were mostly rare, though some public TCRs occurred in many donors.

Sequencing was performed with immunoSEQ multiplex PCR; in TCRdb, only in-frame clones are kept and a portion is missing. This table has more than 90,000 clones, 86% appearing once. It was the roughly 130-subject validation cohort, separate from the approximately 680-subject first cohort, to which the donors belonged. As for this clone: Antigen specificity is unknown.

Trimming stripped 2 bases from V and 1 base from J, with 14 bases between. This CDR3 has 16 amino acids. Germline-derived CDR1 and CDR2 are SGHAT and FQNNGV. This TCR derives from a man aged 18 to 29 in good health and CMV-seronegative. The chain is built from TRBV11-2 and TRBJ1-1; D possibly corresponds to TRBD1 (6 bases). The sample was PBMCs. The CDR3 sequence is CASSLRFGQKNTEAFF. In DNA, the CDR3 is TGTGCCAGCAGCTTAAGATTTGGACAGAAGAACACTGAAGCTTTCTTT.